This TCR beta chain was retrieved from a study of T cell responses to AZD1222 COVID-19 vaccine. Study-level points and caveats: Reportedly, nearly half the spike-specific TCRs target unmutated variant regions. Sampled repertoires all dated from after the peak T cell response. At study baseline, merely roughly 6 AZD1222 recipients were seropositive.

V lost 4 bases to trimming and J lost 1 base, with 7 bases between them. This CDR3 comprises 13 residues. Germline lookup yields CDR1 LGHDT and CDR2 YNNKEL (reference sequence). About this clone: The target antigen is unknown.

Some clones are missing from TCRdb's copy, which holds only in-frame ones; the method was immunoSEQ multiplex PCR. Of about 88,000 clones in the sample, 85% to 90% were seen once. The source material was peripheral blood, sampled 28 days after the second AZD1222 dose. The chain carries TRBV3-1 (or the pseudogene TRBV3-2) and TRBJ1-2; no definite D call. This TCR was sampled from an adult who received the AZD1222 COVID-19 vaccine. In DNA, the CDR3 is TGTGCCAGCAGCCTACAGAGTAACTATGGCTACACCTTC. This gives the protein CASSLQSNYGYTF.